This TCR beta chain was recovered during a study of early T cells in non-severe SARS-CoV-2 infection. Study in general: Sequenced material consisted of bulk RNA (from unsorted whole blood), and chains were unpaired.

Study results and limitations: Lookups in VDJdb leaned toward anti-spike CD8 responses and missed private and CD4 specificities.

This clonotype has a handful of counts. Its antigen is undetermined. Per germline, CDR1 SGDLS and CDR2 YYNGEE. Trimming removed 1 base from V and 1 base from J, with 8 bases in between. The CDR3 runs to 14 residues. Individual cDNA molecules received unique molecular identifiers during library preparation. TCRdb reprocessed the 5' RACE reads with MiXCR, giving one entry per CDR3 protein. The sample lists 40,000 to 50,000 distinct CDR3 sequences, roughly 13% occurring once. This clonotype was sampled from an adult who was a healthcare worker with PCR-confirmed SARS-CoV-2 infection or an uninfected control (not recorded which). The chain combines TRBV9 with TRBJ1-1; D unresolved. The sequenced sample was whole blood. The CDR3 loop is CASSVKARNTEAFF. CDR3 coding DNA: TGTGCCAGCAGCGTAAAGGCCCGGAACACTGAAGCTTTCTTT.